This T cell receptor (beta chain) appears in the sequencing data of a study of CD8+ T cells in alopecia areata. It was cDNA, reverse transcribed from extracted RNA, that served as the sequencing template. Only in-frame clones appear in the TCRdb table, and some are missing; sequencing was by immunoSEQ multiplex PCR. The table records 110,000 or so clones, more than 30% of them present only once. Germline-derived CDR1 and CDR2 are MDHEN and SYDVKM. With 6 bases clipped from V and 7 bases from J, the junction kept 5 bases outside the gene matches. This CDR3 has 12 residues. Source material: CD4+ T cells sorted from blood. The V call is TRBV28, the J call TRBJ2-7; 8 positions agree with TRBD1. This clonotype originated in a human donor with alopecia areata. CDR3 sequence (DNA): TGTGCCAGCAGCGGACAGGGTGGTGAGCAGTACTTC. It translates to CASSGQGGEQYF.